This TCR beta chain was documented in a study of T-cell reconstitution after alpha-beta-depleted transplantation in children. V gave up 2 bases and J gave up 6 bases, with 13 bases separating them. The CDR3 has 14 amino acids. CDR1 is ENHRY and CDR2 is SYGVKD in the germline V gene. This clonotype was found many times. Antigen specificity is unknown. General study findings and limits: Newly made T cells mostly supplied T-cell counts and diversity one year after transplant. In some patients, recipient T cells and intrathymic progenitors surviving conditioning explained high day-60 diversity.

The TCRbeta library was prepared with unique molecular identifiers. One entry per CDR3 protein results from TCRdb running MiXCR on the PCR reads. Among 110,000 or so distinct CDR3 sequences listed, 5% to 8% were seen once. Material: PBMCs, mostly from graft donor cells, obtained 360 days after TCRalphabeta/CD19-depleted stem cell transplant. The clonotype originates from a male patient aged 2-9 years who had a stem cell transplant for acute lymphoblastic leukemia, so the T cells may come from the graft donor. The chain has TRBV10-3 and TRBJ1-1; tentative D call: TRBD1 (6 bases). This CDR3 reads CAISEPSTGSEAFF. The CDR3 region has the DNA TGTGCCATCAGTGAGCCCTCGACAGGATCTGAAGCTTTCTTT.